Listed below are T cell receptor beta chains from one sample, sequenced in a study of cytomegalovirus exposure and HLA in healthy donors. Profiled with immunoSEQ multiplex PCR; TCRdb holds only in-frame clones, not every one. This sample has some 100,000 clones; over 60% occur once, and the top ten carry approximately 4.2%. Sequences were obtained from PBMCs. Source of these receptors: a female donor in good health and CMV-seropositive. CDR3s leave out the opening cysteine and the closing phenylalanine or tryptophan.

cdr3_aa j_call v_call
ASSTGGFYNEQF TRBJ2-1 TRBV2
ASSLMFQSGELF TRBJ2-2 TRBV27
ASSEQKAF TRBJ1-1 TRBV2
ASSRTGRPNQPQH TRBJ1-5 TRBV28
ASSLAQGDTQY TRBJ2-3 TRBV7-2
AWSFTDRGGYGYT TRBJ1-2 TRBV30
SSSLYPRVAASGNTIY TRBJ1-3 TRBV7-9
ASSDLGTSGRGETQY TRBJ2-5 TRBV2
AISDRDRGPWPRRYT TRBJ1-2 TRBV10-3
AWSEPGAQF TRBJ2-1 TRBV30
AWTLQAINEQF TRBJ2-1 TRBV30
ASSTTLYGYT TRBJ1-2 TRBV19
SASAGAGYEQF TRBJ2-1 TRBV29-1
AYIQGEVGYGYT TRBJ1-2 TRBV30
ASSPPGLAGPDTQY TRBJ2-3 TRBV5-1
ASSSVPSGTNEKLF TRBJ1-4 TRBV18
ASSLQGASDTEAF TRBJ1-1 TRBV7-9
ASTPGGAGNTIY TRBJ1-3 TRBV10-2
AWSADLISNQPQH TRBJ1-5 TRBV30
ASSLMVQPRTQETQY TRBJ2-5 TRBV7-9
ASMNGHPGNTIY TRBJ1-3 TRBV19
ASSAGGSNTGELF TRBJ2-2 TRBV9
ASTGDGFLNTEAF TRBJ1-1 TRBV30
ASSSDHREETQY TRBJ2-5 TRBV6-5
ASSSGLAGETQY TRBJ2-5 TRBV5-1
ASRRRDSHREKLF TRBJ1-4 TRBV2
ASSLKGAGGPYGQY TRBJ2-5 TRBV5-4
ASSLATSGSYEQY TRBJ2-7 TRBV7-7
ASSLRAGGTGELF TRBJ2-2 TRBV5-1
ASSYSAGRAF TRBJ1-1 TRBV6-5
ASSRWGLTEAF TRBJ1-1 TRBV25-1
ASSDPSTDTQY TRBJ2-3 TRBV10-1
ASSPWAGGNTDTQY TRBJ2-3 TRBV18
ASRVTGNQPQH TRBJ1-5 TRBV6-5
ASSQVAHRLEGETQY TRBJ2-5 TRBV4-1
ASSSRFSSYNEQF TRBJ2-1 TRBV5-8
ASSVAPQLAGGSHNEQF TRBJ2-1 TRBV9
ASSVNGPKDSQY TRBJ2-4 TRBV7-9
ACTGTSAT TRBJ1-2 TRBV30
ASSRQGDTEAF TRBJ1-1 TRBV4-1
ASSHTQGLDNSPLH TRBJ1-6 TRBV4-1
ASIAGRGPVDTQY TRBJ2-3 TRBV19
ASSQDARTGTIGYT TRBJ1-2 TRBV4-3
ASSLEFQAEAF TRBJ1-1 TRBV7-6
ASSGGTGEQF TRBJ2-1 TRBV10-2
ASSVRGRSGGYNEQF TRBJ2-1 TRBV25-1
ASSLVETGSRDTEAF TRBJ1-1 TRBV7-9
AISEVADPEDTQY TRBJ2-3 TRBV10-3
ASSFAPVTYNEQF TRBJ2-1 TRBV27
AIQLMSRQVAGEQY TRBJ2-7 TRBV11-2
ATARGTGGFGYT TRBJ1-2 TRBV7-8
TSSHFSGRACTDTQY TRBJ2-3 TRBV1